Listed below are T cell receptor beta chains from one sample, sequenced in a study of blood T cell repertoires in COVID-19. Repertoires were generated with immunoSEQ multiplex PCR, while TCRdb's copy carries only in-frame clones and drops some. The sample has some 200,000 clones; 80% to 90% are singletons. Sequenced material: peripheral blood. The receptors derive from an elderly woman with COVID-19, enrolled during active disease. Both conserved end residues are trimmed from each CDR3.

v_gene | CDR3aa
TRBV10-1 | ASSEDNRNTGELF
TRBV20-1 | SASPLGGFFTEAF
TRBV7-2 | ASSADTEAF
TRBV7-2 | ASRGGTSGGAGQF
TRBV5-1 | ASSPAGGGLMGETQY
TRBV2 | ASSPDRAGSLYDGKLF
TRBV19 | ASSRAGGERFTQY
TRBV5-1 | ASSLAGREKTQY
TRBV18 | ASSTRDRGLSQPQH
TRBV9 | ASSPSRAGARTDTQY
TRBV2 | ARGQGSSPLH
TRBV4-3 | ASSRTSSGANVLT
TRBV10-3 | AISGTSGGTGTKNIQY
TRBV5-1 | ASSPGLFDEQY
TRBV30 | AWSRGTGGNKHYNSPLH
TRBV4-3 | ASSQDLAGASSLSYNEQF
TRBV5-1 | ASSPDGEPNYGYT
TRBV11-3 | ASSLRGVLTDTQY
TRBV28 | ASSPSGGTGKLF